This section outlines one T cell receptor beta chain sequence together with its context. The data originate from a study of PD-L1 blockade in urothelial cancer. The table came from immunoSEQ multiplex PCR; TCRdb's copy has only in-frame clones and leaves some out. This table has 80,000 to 95,000 clones, 83% appearing once. V shed 10 bases and J 4 bases; nucleotides not matched to a gene: 8. The CDR3 runs to 14 residues. Germline CDR1 MDHEN, CDR2 SYDVKM. This sample's time point: peripheral blood 6 weeks after treatment start. The rearrangement uses TRBV28 and TRBJ2-7, with 12 positions matching TRBD2. This material consisted of PBMCs, taken around atezolizumab (anti-PD-L1) treatment. The sequence derives from a man aged 70-80 years with urothelial cancer. CDR3: CAIVGLAGTYEQYF. DNA of the CDR3: TGTGCCATTGTAGGACTAGCGGGAACGTACGAGCAGTACTTC.